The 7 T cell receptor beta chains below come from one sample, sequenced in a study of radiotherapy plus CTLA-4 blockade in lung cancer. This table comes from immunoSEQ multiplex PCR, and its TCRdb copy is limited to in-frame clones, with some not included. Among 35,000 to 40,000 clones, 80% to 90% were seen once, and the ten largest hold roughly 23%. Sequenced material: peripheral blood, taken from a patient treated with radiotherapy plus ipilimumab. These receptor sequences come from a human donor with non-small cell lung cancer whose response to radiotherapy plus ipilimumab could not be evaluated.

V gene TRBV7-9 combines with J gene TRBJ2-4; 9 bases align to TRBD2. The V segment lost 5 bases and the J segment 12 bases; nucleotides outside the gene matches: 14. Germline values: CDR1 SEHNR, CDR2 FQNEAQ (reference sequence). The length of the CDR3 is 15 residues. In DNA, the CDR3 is TGTGCCAGCAGCAAAGAGGGGGAACTAGCGGGCGATCAGTACTTC. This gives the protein CASSKEGELAGDQYF.

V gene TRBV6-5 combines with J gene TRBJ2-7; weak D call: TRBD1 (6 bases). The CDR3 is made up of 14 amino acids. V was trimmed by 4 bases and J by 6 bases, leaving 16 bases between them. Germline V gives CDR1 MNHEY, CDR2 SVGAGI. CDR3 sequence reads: CASSSALGAGEQYF. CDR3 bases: TGTGCCAGCAGTTCCGCGTTGGGGGCTGGCGAGCAGTACTTC.

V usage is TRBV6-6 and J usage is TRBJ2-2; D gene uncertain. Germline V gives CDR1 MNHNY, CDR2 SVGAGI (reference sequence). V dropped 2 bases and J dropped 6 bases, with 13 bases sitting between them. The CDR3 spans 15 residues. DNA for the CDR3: TGTGCCAGCAGTTACCGAAGTGCGAGCGCCGGGGAGCTGTTTTTT. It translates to CASSYRSASAGELFF.

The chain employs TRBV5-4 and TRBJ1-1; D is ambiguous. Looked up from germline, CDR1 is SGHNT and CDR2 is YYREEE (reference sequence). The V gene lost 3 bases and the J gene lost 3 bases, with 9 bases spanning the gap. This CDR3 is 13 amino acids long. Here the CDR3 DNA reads TGTGCCAGCAGCTCAACCCGGGACACTGAAGCTTTCTTT. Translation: CASSSTRDTEAFF.

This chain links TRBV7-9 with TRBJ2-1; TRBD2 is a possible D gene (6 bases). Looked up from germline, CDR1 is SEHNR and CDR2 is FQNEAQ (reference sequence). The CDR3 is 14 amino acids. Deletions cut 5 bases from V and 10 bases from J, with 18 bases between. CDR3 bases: TGTGCCAGCAGCCTAGGCGGGGCGCCTTTGGAGCAGTTCTTC. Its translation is CASSLGGAPLEQFF.

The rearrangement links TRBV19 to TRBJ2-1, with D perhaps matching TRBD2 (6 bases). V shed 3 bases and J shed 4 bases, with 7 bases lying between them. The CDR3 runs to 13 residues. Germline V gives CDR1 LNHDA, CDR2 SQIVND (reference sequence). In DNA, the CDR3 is TGTGCCAGTAGTATTGGGGGGTACAATGAGCAGTTCTTC. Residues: CASSIGGYNEQFF.

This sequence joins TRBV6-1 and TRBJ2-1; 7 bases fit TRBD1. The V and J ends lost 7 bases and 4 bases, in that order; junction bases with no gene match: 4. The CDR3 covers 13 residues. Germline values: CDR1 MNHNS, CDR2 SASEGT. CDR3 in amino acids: CASTETGYNEQFF. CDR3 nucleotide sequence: TGTGCCAGCACTGAGACAGGGTACAATGAGCAGTTCTTC.